A single sample is the source of the 20 T cell receptor beta chains below, sequenced in a study of shared clonotypes between healthy human individuals. TCRdb keeps only in-frame clones here, not all; method: immunoSEQ multiplex PCR. The sample contains roughly 2 million clones, roughly 96% of which appear only once. Sequenced: naive CD4+ T cells sorted from blood. Subset meaning: CD45RA+ positively selected. The receptors come from a young man in good health.

The gene calls are TRBV25-1 and TRBJ1-3; possibly TRBD1 for D (6 bases). The V end lost 10 bases, the J end lost 0 bases, and 13 bases lay between the germline ends. CDR1 is MGHDK, CDR2 SYGVNS, per germline. The CDR3 has 14 amino acids. The CDR3 spells CATGQMGSGNTIYF. CDR3 DNA sequence: TGTGCCACCGGACAGATGGGCTCTGGAAACACCATATATTTT. The full variable domain, completed using reference TRBV25-1 and TRBJ1-3, is EADIYQTPRYLVIGTGKKITLECSQTMGHDKMYWYQQDPGMELHLIHYSYGVNSTEKGDLSSESTVSRIRTEHFPLTLESARPSHTSQYLCATGQMGSGNTIYFGEGSWLTVV.

The CDR3 DNA follows: TGTGCCAGTAGTGATGTTGGGGTTACCACTGAAGCTTTCTTT. Translated: CASSDVGVTTEAFF. The chain employs TRBV19 and TRBJ1-1; no clear D gene. V lost 5 bases and J lost 4, with 14 bases in between. The length of the CDR3 is 14 residues. Germline-derived CDR1 and CDR2 are LNHDA and SQIVND (reference sequence).

With respect to this clone: The same CDR3 is also encoded by other DNA sequences in this sample. This chain's CDR3 is CASSLAGSPSNQPQHF. CDR3 sequence (DNA): TGCGCCAGCAGCTTGGCCGGCAGCCCAAGCAATCAGCCCCAGCATTTT. This chain uses TRBV5-1 with TRBJ1-5, with D unclear. Germline CDR1 SGHRS, CDR2 YFSETQ. Trimming removed 0 bases from V and 1 base from J, with 11 bases in between. The CDR3 spans 16 residues.

The V call is TRBV18, the J call TRBJ2-3; perhaps D is TRBD1 or TRBD2 (5 bases each). The CDR3 is 15 amino acids. Germline V gene data show CDR1 as KGHSH and CDR2 as LQKENI. Trimming took 8 bases from V and 2 from J, leaving 17 bases between them. The CDR3 spells CASQMGTQDTDTQYF. As DNA, the CDR3 is TGTGCCAGCCAAATGGGGACCCAGGACACAGATACGCAGTATTTT.

The gene calls are TRBV10-3 and TRBJ1-2; 7 positions match TRBD1. The V gene end was trimmed by 6 bases and the J gene end by 1 base; junction bases not matched to a gene: 5. CDR3 length equals 14 residues. CDR1 and CDR2 (germline): ENHRY, SYGVKD. The CDR3 protein is CAIRETGVNYGYTF. As DNA, the CDR3 is TGTGCCATCAGAGAAACAGGGGTTAACTATGGCTACACCTTC.

This chain joins TRBV9 and TRBJ2-1, with 7 bases identical to TRBD1. Trimming took 2 bases from V and 2 from J; bases not matched to a gene: 7. The CDR3 is made up of 16 amino acids. The germline V gene has CDR1 SGDLS and CDR2 YYNGEE. As DNA, the CDR3 is TGTGCCAGCAGCGTTGGACCGACAGGGACCTACAATGAGCAGTTCTTC. It translates to CASSVGPTGTYNEQFF.

A note on this clone: This same CDR3 is encoded by further DNA sequences in the sample. V is TRBV7-9 and J is TRBJ1-1; D remains unclear. There are 14 residues in the CDR3. The germline gives CDR1 SEHNR, CDR2 FQNEAQ (reference sequence). Deletions cut 2 bases from V and 0 bases from J, with 7 bases between. The CDR3 DNA reads TGTGCCAGCAGCTTATCAGCGATGAACACTGAAGCTTTCTTT. Translating it yields CASSLSAMNTEAFF.

The CDR3 nucleotides read TGTGCCATCAGTGAGTCTAAGGGGCAGTTCTTC. Its translation is CAISESKGQFF. The chain is built from TRBV10-3 and TRBJ2-1; no reliable D call. Germline values: CDR1 ENHRY, CDR2 SYGVKD. V was cut by 0 bases and J by 12 bases, with 6 bases left in between. The CDR3 is made up of 11 amino acids.

This sequence joins TRBV9 and TRBJ1-4; D not certain. Germline V gene lookup returns CDR1 SGDLS and CDR2 YYNGEE. V shed 4 bases and J shed 8 bases, with 12 bases lying between them. The CDR3 contains 13 residues. The CDR3 DNA reads as TGTGCCAGCAGCCCACTGGCCGACGAAAAACTGTTTTTT. It yields the protein CASSPLADEKLFF.

The chain couples TRBV5-4 to TRBJ1-1; no reliable D call. This CDR3 contains 14 residues. Germline V gene data show CDR1 as SGHNT and CDR2 as YYREEE (reference sequence). The CDR3 loop reads CASQAPLGNTEAFF. In nucleotides, the CDR3 is TGTGCAAGTCAAGCGCCCCTGGGAAACACTGAAGCTTTCTTT.

The chain joins TRBV6-6 to TRBJ1-1, with D uncertain. This CDR3 is 14 amino acids long. V gave up 2 bases and J gave up 0 bases, with 7 bases separating them. Germline-derived CDR1 and CDR2 are MNHNY and SVGAGI (reference sequence). The CDR3 DNA follows: TGTGCCAGCAGTTACGCTCAGATGAACACTGAAGCTTTCTTT. Translated, it gives CASSYAQMNTEAFF.

The chain links TRBV7-2 to TRBJ1-5, with D hard to call. Germline assignment: CDR1 SGHTA and CDR2 FQGNSA. V was pared by 1 base and J by 0 bases, with 7 bases between. The length of the CDR3 is 15 residues. The CDR3 region is CASSLDNGSNQPQHF. DNA for the CDR3: TGTGCCAGCAGCTTAGATAATGGTAGCAATCAGCCCCAGCATTTT.

The chain carries TRBV28 and TRBJ2-7; TRBD2 agrees at 8 bases. This CDR3 region has 13 residues. The V gene end was trimmed by 3 bases and the J gene end by 6 bases; junction bases not matched to a gene: 4. The germline gives CDR1 MDHEN, CDR2 SYDVKM. As DNA, the CDR3 is TGTGCCAGCAGTTTCAGCGGGGGTGGCGAGCAGTACTTC. It encodes CASSFSGGGEQYF.

This rearrangement joins TRBV2 to TRBJ2-2, with 13 bases fitting TRBD2. Germline CDR1 SNHLY, CDR2 FYNNEI. With V trimmed by 5 bases and J by 6 bases, 6 bases remained unmatched. The CDR3 has 16 residues. The CDR3 DNA follows: TGTGCCAGCAGTCTGCGGACTAGCGGGAGTGCCGGGGAGCTGTTTTTT. It translates to CASSLRTSGSAGELFF.

V usage is TRBV7-9 and J usage is TRBJ2-4; D is possibly TRBD1 or TRBD2 (6 bases each). This CDR3 contains 16 residues. Germline lookup yields CDR1 SEHNR and CDR2 FQNEAQ (reference sequence). The V and J ends lost 5 bases and 5 bases respectively, with 19 bases between them. CDR3 loop: CASSPYAGGGENIQYF. CDR3 in DNA: TGTGCCAGCAGCCCGTACGCCGGAGGGGGAGAAAACATTCAGTACTTC.

The gene calls are TRBV4-1 and TRBJ2-2; 7 nucleotides match TRBD2. CDR3 length: 17 residues. V lost 0 bases and J lost 5; bases outside the gene matches: 9. Germline loops: CDR1 MGHRA, CDR2 YSYEKL. DNA for the CDR3: TGCGCCAGCAGCCAAGATGCAGGGAGGGCGTTAACCGGGGAGCTGTTTTTT. Protein product: CASSQDAGRALTGELFF.

With regard to this clone: One junction end disagrees with the germline gene, perhaps due to a read error. The rearrangement uses TRBV7-7 and TRBJ1-1; no clear D gene. CDR1 and CDR2 from the germline V gene are SSHAT and FNYEAQ (reference sequence). CDR3 size: 13 residues. Here the CDR3 reads CASSLAANTEAFF. CDR3 bases: TGTGCTAGCAGCTTGGCCGCCAACACTGAAGCTTTCTTT.

This chain links TRBV5-1 with TRBJ2-6, with a tentative D call TRBD1 (6 bases). This CDR3 region has 16 residues. V lost 0 bases to trimming and J lost 2 bases, with 9 bases between them. Germline V lookup: CDR1 SGHRS, CDR2 YFSETQ. CDR3 region: CASSLDGGAGANVLTF. The CDR3 nucleotides are TGCGCCAGCAGCTTGGATGGGGGCGCTGGGGCCAACGTCCTGACTTTC.

The chain links TRBV19 to TRBJ1-4, with unresolved D. The V end lost 6 bases, the J end lost 0 bases, and 11 bases lay between the germline ends. The CDR3 is 15 residues long. Germline V CDR1 and CDR2: LNHDA, SQIVND (reference sequence). The CDR3 bases are TGTGCCAGTAGGATACAGAGTGCAACTAATGAAAAACTGTTTTTT. Its protein is CASRIQSATNEKLFF.

J is TRBJ2-7 and V is TRBV10-2, with 7 positions matching TRBD1. The ends lost 6 bases at V and 1 base at J; junction bases unmatched: 18. From germline, CDR1 is WSHSY and CDR2 SAAADI. This CDR3 spans 18 amino acids. CDR3 sequence (DNA): TGCGCCAGCAGGGACGAACCACCAAACAGGGGTCGGTCCTACGAGCAGTACTTC. Protein product: CASRDEPPNRGRSYEQYF.